The TCR beta chain under discussion was sequenced for a study of neurological immune-mediated disorders (dated by TCRdb to between 2019 and 2020). With regard to the full study: The study compared peripheral blood TCR-beta repertoires of HTLV-I-associated myelopathy (HAM/TSP) patients, multiple sclerosis patients and healthy controls using UMI-based sequencing. Of the approximately 70 subjects in the cohort, roughly 14 were HAM/TSP patients, around 35 were multiple sclerosis patients, and about 20 were healthy controls. The 90 to 110 TCR-beta libraries included longitudinal samples, technical triplicates and paired sorted CD4+ and CD8+ T-cell subsets alongside PBMC samples. Overall results and qualifications from the work: No identical CDR3 amino acid sequences were found to be shared among expanded clones across subjects, suggesting that TCR-beta repertoires were private in all groups. TCR clonal expansion was greatest in HAM/TSP patients and smallest in MS patients, who ranked below even healthy controls.

cDNA was synthesized by template-switch 5'RACE using a primer with a 10-nucleotide random unique molecular identifier that tagged each TCR transcript. Over 180 million TCR-beta sequences, covering 15-18 subjects, were produced in each sequencing run. The RNeasy kit was used for extraction of total RNA. Using the KAPA Real-time Library Amplification kit, TCR-beta VDJ regions were amplified with primers for the TCR constant region and the 5'RACE anchor. A first PCR added sample indexes and Illumina adaptors, and a second PCR then raised library yield. The roughly 650 bp TCR product was size-selected on a 2% E-gel SizeSelection system after Ampure bead purification. Library quality was checked on a Bioanalyzer, concentration was measured with Qubit, and libraries were quantified with the Kapa Library Quantification kit before pooling. An Illumina HiSeq 2500 was used to sequence the libraries paired-end at 2 x 150 bp. To increase sequence diversity, about 23-30% phiX was spiked into each library pool. The paper's processing steps were these. Quality-filtered reads were processed with the UMI-based MiGEC pipeline, and over 90% of raw TCR sequences were removed by the MiGEC pipeline during error correction. VDJ genes were aligned to IMGT germline references, and clonotypes were defined by unique CDR3 amino acid sequence plus V-J genes. Clonal expansion, Shannon diversity and CDR3 relatedness were evaluated with VDJtools (CalcPairwiseDistances, ClusterSamples), while phylogenetic trees were built in CLCbio workbench. Expanded clones were defined as having at least 8 unique UMIs, based on coefficient-of-variation modelling across technical triplicates. The public reads were reanalyzed by TCRdb: fastp trimming at Q25, MiXCR alignment, in-frame beta chains only. Rows with a matching CDR3 protein are joined into one entry that keeps the most common DNA and genes. These V and J calls are TCRdb output, not the study's own analysis. Present in this sample are roughly 50,000 distinct CDR3 sequences, roughly a quarter of which were seen just once. 20% to 30% of the sample is in the top ten clones.

Spanning cysteine to phenylalanine, the CDR3 consists of 15 amino acids. Left in the record is the CDR3 DNA by itself, 45 bases read in frame from the first base. V drops 5 bases and J drops 4 bases, leaving 17 bases in between. CDR1 and CDR2 are drawn from the germline V gene: SGHTA, FQGNSA. The healthy controls were volunteers from blood banks in Maryland, USA. Unsorted PBMC libraries were generated from 2 million PBMCs stored in RNAlater at -80 °C until RNA extraction. PBMCs were separated from peripheral blood using Ficoll-Hypaque density gradient centrifugation and then cryopreserved in liquid nitrogen. This clonotype was counted ten times or more. It lacks a known antigen. Base qualities are not provided; no much larger clone lies one nucleotide away.

This sequence originates from a woman between 65 and 79 years old in good health. The V and J segments used are TRBV7-2 and TRBJ2-5; D gene: possibly TRBD2, on 5 matching bases. Sequencing used PBMCs. The encoded CDR3 is CASSAYTRLGETQYF. The DNA sequence reads TGTGCCAGCAGCGCCTACACTAGACTCGGAGAGACCCAGTACTTC.